This entry concerns a single T cell receptor (beta chain). Its antigen is still unknown. This entry belongs to a study of naive and memory T cell subsets. CDR1 is DFQATT, CDR2 SNEGSKA, per germline (reference sequence). The CDR3 contains 14 residues. V lost 5 bases and J lost 3; bases outside the gene matches: 7. Sequential positive selection took CD4 T cells first, then CD8 T cells. General observations from the study: Especially in CD8 cells, naive repertoires contained a few larger clonotypes, possibly CD45RA-re-expressing memory cells.

Both TRBC1 and TRBC2 were covered by a beta constant-region primer of two equimolar oligonucleotides. The ligated cDNA underwent four PCR rounds using SP2 and nested alpha and beta constant-region primers. A 12-nucleotide UMI and the SP2 primer were added to the cDNA 3' end by oligonucleotide ligation. From the UMI-ligation and nested PCR reads, TCRdb called clonotypes with MiXCR, one entry per CDR3 protein. This sample has around 83,000 distinct CDR3 sequences, with approximately 10% found just once. V and J are TRBV20-1 and TRBJ2-7, with 10 bases fitting TRBD1. The sequence was collected from a human donor in good health. Sample: naive CD4+ T cells from blood. The CDR3 nucleotides are TGCAGTGCTCTTAGGACAGGGGGGAGCTACGAGCAGTACTTC. Protein sequence: CSALRTGGSYEQYF.